This TCR beta chain came from a study of post-analysis software for immune sequencing data. The study, taken as a whole, reports: Comparison of patients with controls showed 4 to 6 TRBV segments more frequent in patients, TRBV5-6, TRBV5-1 and TRBV20-1 among them.

Concerning this clonotype: Its specificity is unknown.

Deletions cut 0 bases from V and 3 bases from J, with 13 bases between. CDR1 is SGHRS, CDR2 YFSETQ, per germline. The length of the CDR3 is 16 residues. Unique molecular identifiers tagged the TCR beta cDNA libraries. Each sample of about 0.95 to 11 million input T cells yielded roughly 500,000 cDNA molecules, so each molecule approximated one T cell. TCRdb independently ran MiXCR on the PCR reads; one entry per CDR3 protein. The top ten hold around an eighth of the sample, which has about 400,000 distinct CDR3 sequences, roughly 35% seen once. The sequencing sample was made of blood. The sequence came from a girl aged 10-17 years with multiple sclerosis. The V and J genes are TRBV5-1 and TRBJ2-1, with a possible D match to TRBD2 (6 bases). In DNA, the CDR3 is TGCGCCAGCAGCTTGGCCCAGGTAGCGGTCTACAATGAGCAGTTCTTC. It translates to CASSLAQVAVYNEQFF.